Listed here are 26 T cell receptor beta chains from one sample, sequenced in a study of beta chain features in type 1 diabetes. Expressed TCRB transcripts were sequenced because the isolated RNA had all been reverse transcribed beforehand. Sequenced by immunoSEQ multiplex PCR; TCRdb stores in-frame clones only, minus some. Seen here are hundreds of thousands of clones, around 15% observed once, and the top ten hold 0.03% to 0.045%. Study-level findings and limits: Type 1 diabetes patients had TCRB CDR3s that were shorter (moderately but significantly so) in all four CD4+ subsets.

Their antigens remain unidentified. Sequencing was carried out using naive CD4+ T cells from blood. These receptors were collected from a man aged 18 to 30 with type 1 diabetes.

This clone has just a few counts. The chain is built from TRBV4-3 and TRBJ2-3; 13 bases are shared with TRBD2. This CDR3 has 18 amino acids. The germline V gene encodes CDR1 LGHNA and CDR2 YSLEER. V lost 0 bases, J lost 1 base, and 4 bases stayed unmatched. CDR3 bases: TGCGCCAGCAGCCAAGATCGCGGGACTAGCGGGGGCACAGATACGCAGTATTTT. Protein sequence: CASSQDRGTSGGTDTQYF.

The table lists this clone with a few counts. The chain carries TRBV6-5 and TRBJ2-7; D tentatively reads TRBD1 or TRBD2 (5 bases each). The V end lost 0 bases, the J end lost 3 bases, and 9 bases lay between the germline ends. Looked up from germline, CDR1 is MNHEY and CDR2 is SVGAGI. CDR3 length equals 14 residues. The CDR3 region has the DNA TGTGCCAGCAGTTACTCGACGGGGCTCTACGAGCAGTACTTC. Its protein is CASSYSTGLYEQYF.

This clone has only a few counts. The chain combines TRBV28 with TRBJ2-6; D is unclear. The V gene lost 4 bases and the J gene lost 2 bases, with 3 bases spanning the gap. CDR1 MDHEN and CDR2 SYDVKM come from the germline V gene. The CDR3 has 13 residues. This chain's CDR3 is CASSYPGANVLTF. DNA of the CDR3: TGTGCCAGCAGTTACCCTGGGGCCAACGTCCTGACTTTC.

This clone was observed a handful of times. The chain joins TRBV15 to TRBJ2-7, with 9 bases aligning to TRBD1. The CDR3 contains 15 residues. Trimming cost V 5 bases and J 3 bases; bases outside gene matches: 8. Germline-derived CDR1 and CDR2 are LNHNV and YYDKDF (reference sequence). The CDR3 loop reads CATSPGQGLHYEQYF. In DNA form, the CDR3 reads TGTGCCACCAGCCCGGGACAGGGACTTCACTACGAGCAGTACTTC.

The chain carries TRBV4-3 and TRBJ1-5, with D unclear. V lost 0 bases and J lost 1, with 7 bases in between. This CDR3 is built from 15 residues. Germline V gives CDR1 LGHNA, CDR2 YSLEER. CDR3 sequence reads: CASSQDLNSNQPQHF. The CDR3, as DNA: TGCGCCAGCAGCCAAGATCTTAACAGCAATCAGCCCCAGCATTTT.

About this clone: Its ends do not fully match the called genes, so a read error is possible. V gene TRBV7-8 combines with J gene TRBJ1-3; D call uncertain. Germline loops: CDR1 SGHVS, CDR2 FQNEAQ. There are 15 residues in the CDR3. Written as DNA, the CDR3 is TGTGCCAGCAGCCTAGCATTGAGCTCTGGAAACACCATATATTTT. This translates into CASSLALSSGNTIYF.

This clone was detected a few times. The chain is built from TRBV21-1 and TRBJ2-1. TRBV21-1 is a known pseudogene. This CDR3 comprises 8 residues. In nucleotides, the CDR3 is TGTGCCAGCAGTACGCAGTTCTTC. It yields the protein CASSTQFF.

This clone was seen a handful of times. The V call is TRBV28, the J call TRBJ2-3, with TRBD2 matching over 8 bases. This CDR3 has 16 residues. Per germline, CDR1 MDHEN and CDR2 SYDVKM. Unmatched junction bases numbered 6, after V lost 2 bases and J lost 2 bases. In DNA, the CDR3 is TGTGCCAGCAGTTTAGGGGGACTAGGTTTCACAGATACGCAGTATTTT. Amino acid sequence: CASSLGGLGFTDTQYF.

This clone was counted a few times. The chain employs TRBV11-1 and TRBJ1-2; D possibly corresponds to TRBD1 (6 bases). This CDR3 is 13 amino acids long. Trimming removed 5 bases at V and 5 bases at J, with 12 bases between. The germline V gene has CDR1 SGHAT and CDR2 FQDESV (reference sequence). CDR3: CASSPSGAYGYTF. CDR3 sequence (DNA): TGTGCCAGCAGCCCCTCGGGGGCATATGGCTACACCTTC. Complete variable domain (other parts from reference TRBV11-1 and TRBJ1-2): EAEVAQSPRYKITEKSQAVAFWCDPISGHATLYWYRQILGQGPELLVQFQDESVVDDSQLPKDRFSAERLKGVDSTLKIQPAELGDSAMYLCASSPSGAYGYTFGSGTRLTVV.

CDR3: CASSELLSQETQYF. The CDR3 coding sequence is TGTGCCAGCAGTGAACTTCTCTCTCAAGAGACCCAGTACTTC. This chain joins TRBV2 and TRBJ2-5; D remains unclear. The germline CDR1 and CDR2 sequences are SNHLY and FYNNEI. The germline V and J ends were trimmed by 2 bases and 2 bases, with 9 bases remaining between them. This CDR3 region has 14 residues.

DNA of the CDR3: TGTGCCAGCAGTTACTATGTGGGACAGGCCTACGAGCAGTACTTC. It translates to CASSYYVGQAYEQYF. This chain links TRBV6-5 with TRBJ2-7; 8 bases align to TRBD1. This CDR3 has 15 residues. The germline V gene has CDR1 MNHEY and CDR2 SVGAGI. V lost 1 base, J lost 2 bases, and 4 bases stayed unmatched.

This clone was seen a few times. Other DNA sequences in the sample encode the same CDR3. The CDR3 DNA reads as TGCAGCGTTGACAGGGGGGACACCGGGGAGCTGTTTTTT. The encoded protein is CSVDRGDTGELFF. The chain carries TRBV29-1 and TRBJ2-2, with a weak D call TRBD1 (7 bases). The CDR3 is 13 residues long. The V gene's germline CDR1 is SQVTM and CDR2 ANQGSEA. The V gene lost 3 bases and the J gene lost 3 bases, with 8 bases spanning the gap.

CDR3: CASRRGGKETQYF. DNA for the CDR3: TGTGCCAGCAGAAGAGGGGGTAAAGAGACCCAGTACTTC. The chain carries TRBV2 and TRBJ2-5; weak D call: TRBD1 (6 bases). Germline CDR1 is SNHLY and CDR2 is FYNNEI. The CDR3 is made up of 13 amino acids. V gave up 6 bases and J gave up 3 bases, with 11 bases separating them.

V is TRBV30 and J is TRBJ1-5; D unclear. Deletions cut 2 bases from V and 4 bases from J, with 9 bases between. The CDR3 spans 13 residues. Germline assignment: CDR1 GTSNPN and CDR2 SVGIG (reference sequence). For the CDR3, the DNA is TGTGCCTGGAGTAGTCGGTTGAATCAGCCCCAGCATTTT. Residues: CAWSSRLNQPQHF.

The table lists this clone with a few counts. The rearrangement joins TRBV15 to TRBJ1-5; D gene unclear. CDR1 and CDR2 from the germline V gene are LNHNV and YYDKDF (reference sequence). With 2 bases removed from V and 4 bases from J, the gap between germline ends came to 9 bases. The CDR3 has 14 amino acids. The CDR3 coding sequence is TGTGCCACCAGCAGACCGGGTCTAAATCAGCCCCAGCATTTT. This gives the protein CATSRPGLNQPQHF.

This clone was detected a few times. The chain carries TRBV29-1 and TRBJ2-1, with TRBD2 matching over 8 bases. CDR3 size: 14 residues. Unmatched junction bases numbered 9, after V lost 6 bases and J lost 5 bases. CDR1 is SQVTM and CDR2 is ANQGSEA in the germline V gene. The CDR3 reads CSVLGAGADNEQFF. The CDR3, as DNA: TGCAGCGTCTTGGGAGCGGGAGCGGACAATGAGCAGTTCTTC.

V and J are TRBV23-1 and TRBJ2-7; D remains unclear. TRBV23-1 is flagged as an ORF with uncertain function. The CDR3 totals 11 residues. CDR3 amino acids: CSLGGFYEQYF. The CDR3 coding sequence is TGCTCCCTAGGTGGGTTCTACGAGCAGTACTTC.

The chain joins TRBV10-3 to TRBJ2-2; unclear D gene. From germline, CDR1 is ENHRY and CDR2 SYGVKD. The CDR3 covers 16 residues. V was trimmed by 0 bases and J by 4 bases, leaving 12 bases between them. DNA of the CDR3: TGTGCCATCAGTGAGTCTTACGGTTTTGGCACCGGGGAGCTGTTTTTT. It is translated as CAISESYGFGTGELFF.

This clone was counted only a few times. CDR3 protein: CASRTFDRGVGYTF. The CDR3 nucleotides are TGTGCCAGCAGAACTTTCGACAGGGGCGTGGGCTACACCTTC. The chain has TRBV27 and TRBJ1-2; 8 bases align to TRBD1. The J segment lost 8 bases and the V segment lost 6 bases, leaving 11 bases of the junction unmatched. This CDR3 is built from 14 residues. The germline V gene encodes CDR1 MNHEY and CDR2 SMNVEV (reference sequence).

In its sample, this clone was seen a few times. The V call is TRBV29-1, the J call TRBJ1-2; 10 nucleotides line up with TRBD1. The CDR3 is made up of 15 amino acids. Germline CDR1 SQVTM, CDR2 ANQGSEA. Losses at the gene ends were 5 bases for V and 3 bases for J; bases not matched to a gene: 9. CDR3 loop: CSVSPRGQGDYGYTF. CDR3 DNA: TGCAGCGTTTCCCCTCGCGGACAGGGGGACTATGGCTACACCTTC.

V and J are TRBV5-1 and TRBJ2-1, with a weak D call TRBD1 (5 bases). The CDR3 has 14 amino acids. The germline V and J ends were trimmed by 2 bases and 5 bases, with 11 bases remaining between them. Germline loops: CDR1 SGHRS, CDR2 YFSETQ. CDR3 nucleotides: TGCGCCAGCAGCTTTGTGCCAGGGAACAATGAGCAGTTCTTC. It translates to CASSFVPGNNEQFF.

This clone has just a few counts. The chain couples TRBV6-5 to TRBJ2-5, with 7 bases identical to TRBD1. Germline V gene data show CDR1 as MNHEY and CDR2 as SVGAGI. This CDR3 region has 13 residues. V lost 5 bases to trimming and J lost 4 bases; unmatched junction nucleotides: 4. In DNA, the CDR3 is TGTGCCAGCAGTCCACAGGGGTCAGAGACCCAGTACTTC. It translates to CASSPQGSETQYF.

This clone occurred a few times. The genes are TRBV10-3 and TRBJ1-2; the D is unclear. CDR3 length: 15 amino acids. CDR1 ENHRY and CDR2 SYGVKD come from the germline V gene. Trimming removed 0 bases at V and 5 bases at J, with 13 bases between. The CDR3 DNA sequence: TGTGCCATCAGTGAGTCTAGCCAGGTTGGGTATGGCTACACCTTC. This codes for CAISESSQVGYGYTF.

CDR3 DNA sequence: TGTGCCTGGATCCGCTCCGGCACAGATACGCAGTATTTT. Translation: CAWIRSGTDTQYF. This chain joins TRBV30 and TRBJ2-3; no firm D call. The CDR3 runs to 13 residues. Trimming shortened V by 4 bases and J by 1 base, and 9 bases separated the two germline ends. CDR1 is GTSNPN and CDR2 is SVGIG in the germline V gene (reference sequence).

The chain joins TRBV29-1 to TRBJ2-3; 7 positions agree with TRBD1. The V and J ends lost 7 bases and 4 bases, in that order; junction bases with no gene match: 5. This CDR3 is built from 12 residues. CDR1 SQVTM and CDR2 ANQGSEA come from the germline V gene. The CDR3 here is CSGRQGPDTQYF. The CDR3 coding sequence is TGCAGCGGAAGACAGGGACCAGATACGCAGTATTTT.

V usage is TRBV30 and J usage is TRBJ2-5; possibly TRBD2 for D (5 bases). Germline CDR1 GTSNPN, CDR2 SVGIG (reference sequence). Trimming cost V 5 bases and J 7 bases, with 20 bases left between them. The CDR3 has 14 amino acids. The CDR3 sequence: CAWGYSIQGGTQYF. The CDR3 nucleotides read TGTGCCTGGGGGTATAGTATCCAAGGAGGGACCCAGTACTTC.